This passage covers 25 T cell receptor beta chains from one sample sequenced in a study of shared clonotypes between healthy human individuals (dated by TCRdb to 2018 to 2020). Library creation used the immunoSEQ multiplex PCR assay. In TCRdb, the immuneACCESS table is reduced to in-frame sequences with V and J assigned. These tables do not hold every clone; where another copy was compared, an unresolved V gene accounts for under half, and the others remain unexplained. The sample table shows about 2.1 million clones, and approximately 92% are seen once. Over 1.5% of the sample is held by the ten biggest clonotypes. CD8 naive samples consisted of CD45RO-negative cells that were positively selected for CCR7, yielding a CD45RA+CCR7+ population without TemRA cells. Sequencing input: naive CD8+ T cells from PBMCs. The cell subset or site label on this specimen signifies: CD45RA+CCR7+. The receptors shown here come from a young man in good health. Some clones in this sample may be carry-over from other donors' samples.

This chain links TRBV4-2 with TRBJ1-1, with D unclear. Germline CDR1 is LGHNA and CDR2 is YNFKEQ. V was clipped by 1 base and J by 6 bases, with 15 bases between them. CDR3 size: 15 residues. The CDR3 loop reads CASSQVREGDAEAFF. DNA for the CDR3: TGTGCCAGCAGCCAAGTCCGGGAGGGCGACGCTGAAGCTTTCTTT.

Turning to this clone: This specimen includes other DNA sequences encoding the same CDR3. CDR3 sequence reads: CASSLRLYNEQFF. The CDR3 bases are TGTGCCAGCAGCTTAAGGCTATACAATGAGCAGTTCTTC. V usage is TRBV13 and J usage is TRBJ2-1; D not resolved. This CDR3 comprises 13 residues. Germline V gene sequence: CDR1 PRHDT, CDR2 FYEKMQ (reference sequence). The V end was cut by 2 bases, the J end by 4 bases, with 6 bases between. The entire variable domain, with the rest obtained from reference TRBV13 and TRBJ2-1, is as follows: AAGVIQSPRHLIKEKRETATLKCYPIPRHDTVYWYQQGPGQDPQFLISFYEKMQSDKGSIPDRFSAQQFSDYHSELNMSSLELGDSALYFCASSLRLYNEQFFGPGTRLTVL.

A word on this clone: The germline gene is not matched at one end of the junction; a read error may be the cause. The chain employs TRBV27 and TRBJ1-2; TRBD1 matches at 7 bases. The length of the CDR3 is 12 residues. Germline V lookup: CDR1 MNHEY, CDR2 SMNVEV (reference sequence). Written as DNA, the CDR3 is TGTGCCAGCAGTGATCGGCAGGGGGTTCTAAACTTC. The encoded protein is CASSDRQGVLNF.

V is TRBV15 and J is TRBJ2-7; TRBD2 might be the D (5 bases). Germline values: CDR1 LNHNV, CDR2 YYDKDF (reference sequence). The V end lost 0 bases, the J end lost 3 bases, and 15 bases lay between the germline ends. This CDR3 has 16 residues. The CDR3 bases are TGTGCCACCAGCAGAGATCGGGGTGTCGGCAGCTACGAGCAGTACTTC. Translated, it gives CATSRDRGVGSYEQYF. The full variable domain, rest sourced from reference TRBV15 and TRBJ2-7, is DAMVIQNPRYQVTQFGKPVTLSCSQTLNHNVMYWYQQKSSQAPKLLFHYYDKDFNNEADTPDNFQSRRPNTSFCFLDIRSPGLGDTAMYLCATSRDRGVGSYEQYFGPGTRLTVT.

The V gene is TRBV30, the J gene TRBJ2-1, with a tentative D call TRBD2 (6 bases). Germline assignment: CDR1 GTSNPN and CDR2 SVGIG (reference sequence). Trimming took off 3 bases at V and 5 bases at J, with 14 bases between the two ends. The CDR3 is made up of 14 amino acids. For the CDR3, the DNA is TGTGCCTGGAGGGTGGGGGGTCACCACAATGAGCAGTTCTTC. Translation: CAWRVGGHHNEQFF.

The rearrangement uses TRBV19 and TRBJ2-3; D gene unclear. Germline V lookup: CDR1 LNHDA, CDR2 SQIVND (reference sequence). Trimming left V 5 bases short and J 2 bases short, with 8 bases between. This CDR3 region has 13 residues. In nucleotides, the CDR3 is TGTGCCAGTAGTTGGTACACCACAGATACGCAGTATTTT. It encodes CASSWYTTDTQYF.

The chain couples TRBV7-9 to TRBJ2-1; D is unclear. This CDR3 contains 14 residues. CDR1 is SEHNR and CDR2 is FQNEAQ in the germline V gene (reference sequence). Trimming took off 5 bases at V and 6 bases at J, with 14 bases between the two ends. The CDR3 loop is CASSLDGLGNEQFF. DNA of the CDR3: TGTGCCAGCAGCCTCGACGGTCTGGGCAATGAGCAGTTCTTC.

The chain carries TRBV4-3 and TRBJ1-1; D is ambiguous. The CDR3 is 14 residues long. CDR1 is LGHNA, CDR2 YSLEER, per germline. The V gene lost 0 bases and the J gene lost 5 bases, with 10 bases spanning the gap. The CDR3 reads CASSQDPGRTEAFF. As DNA, the CDR3 is TGCGCCAGCAGCCAAGATCCGGGAAGGACTGAAGCTTTCTTT.

The table lists this clone with a count of one. The chain recombines TRBV7-9 with TRBJ2-7; 7 nucleotides agree with TRBD1. The germline V gene encodes CDR1 SEHNR and CDR2 FQNEAQ (reference sequence). V gave up 3 bases and J gave up 2 bases; unmatched junction bases: 10. The CDR3 extends over 16 amino acids. CDR3 coding DNA: TGTGCCAGCAGCTTCGTAGACAGGGAAGGAACCTACGAGCAGTACTTC. This sequence encodes CASSFVDREGTYEQYF. The variable domain in full, completed from reference TRBV7-9 and TRBJ2-7, reads DTGVSQNPRHKITKRGQNVTFRCDPISEHNRLYWYRQTLGQGPEFLTYFQNEAQLEKSRLLSDRFSAERPKGSFSTLEIQRTEQGDSAMYLCASSFVDREGTYEQYFGPGTRLTVT.

The V call is TRBV9, the J call TRBJ2-7, with TRBD2 matching over 12 bases. Looked up from germline, CDR1 is SGDLS and CDR2 is YYNGEE. The CDR3 covers 17 residues. V lost 3 bases to trimming and J lost 0 bases; unmatched junction nucleotides: 7. The CDR3 bases are TGTGCCAGCAGCGGCGGACTAGCGGGAACGAGCTCCTACGAGCAGTACTTC. It encodes CASSGGLAGTSSYEQYF.

V usage is TRBV5-1 and J usage is TRBJ2-7, with D perhaps TRBD1 or TRBD2 (6 bases each). This CDR3 is 15 amino acids long. Per germline, CDR1 SGHRS and CDR2 YFSETQ. Trimming stripped 3 bases from V and 2 bases from J, with 15 bases between. Written as DNA, the CDR3 is TGCGCCAGCAGCTCGGTGGTTGGGGGGCCCTACGAGCAGTACTTC. It is translated as CASSSVVGGPYEQYF.

The rearrangement uses TRBV28 and TRBJ2-5; 12 bases agree with TRBD1. This CDR3 has 17 amino acids. In germline, CDR1 is MDHEN, CDR2 SYDVKM. Unmatched junction bases numbered 10, after V lost 3 bases and J lost 5 bases. The CDR3 sequence is CASSFLRDRGQHETQYF. CDR3 bases: TGTGCCAGCAGTTTCCTTCGGGACAGGGGGCAGCACGAGACCCAGTACTTC. The full variable domain, rest sourced from reference TRBV28 and TRBJ2-5, is DVKVTQSSRYLVKRTGEKVFLECVQDMDHENMFWYRQDPGLGLRLIYFSYDVKMKEKGDIPEGYSVSREKKERFSLILESASTNQTSMYLCASSFLRDRGQHETQYFGPGTRLLVL.

V gene TRBV7-9 combines with J gene TRBJ1-4; D perhaps matches TRBD1 (5 bases). The CDR3 is 16 amino acids. The V and J ends lost 5 bases and 8 bases respectively, with 21 bases between them. Per germline, CDR1 SEHNR and CDR2 FQNEAQ (reference sequence). CDR3 region: CASSDGLGQGTEKLFF. CDR3 sequence (DNA): TGTGCCAGCAGCGACGGGTTGGGTCAGGGTACGGAAAAACTGTTTTTT. The full variable domain, its missing parts supplied by reference TRBV7-9 and TRBJ1-4, is DTGVSQNPRHKITKRGQNVTFRCDPISEHNRLYWYRQTLGQGPEFLTYFQNEAQLEKSRLLSDRFSAERPKGSFSTLEIQRTEQGDSAMYLCASSDGLGQGTEKLFFGSGTQLSVL.

The rearrangement uses TRBV2 and TRBJ2-5; 11 nucleotides match TRBD2. Trimming removed 6 bases from V and 3 bases from J; junction bases left unmatched: 9. The CDR3 spans 16 residues. Germline V CDR1 and CDR2: SNHLY, FYNNEI. CDR3 sequence reads: CASREIAGGPEETQYF. DNA of the CDR3: TGTGCCAGCAGGGAAATAGCGGGAGGGCCGGAAGAGACCCAGTACTTC.

CDR3 bases: TGCAGCGTTGAGGCCGGTTCGGACAGGGCTGATTCTCACTATGGCTACACCTTC. Translating gives CSVEAGSDRADSHYGYTF. This chain uses TRBV29-1 with TRBJ1-2; 8 bases agree with TRBD1. CDR3 length: 18 amino acids. V lost 3 bases to trimming and J lost 3 bases; unmatched junction nucleotides: 18. Germline assignment: CDR1 SQVTM and CDR2 ANQGSEA. Using reference TRBV29-1 and TRBJ1-2 for the parts outside the CDR3, the full variable domain is SAVISQKPSRDICQRGTSLTIQCQVDSQVTMMFWYRQQPGQSLTLIATANQGSEATYESGFVIDKFPISRPNLTFSTLTVSNMSPEDSSIYLCSVEAGSDRADSHYGYTFGSGTRLTVV.

This clone was observed once. This chain joins TRBV4-2 and TRBJ2-5; no firm D call. The CDR3 runs to 14 residues. V lost 3 bases, J lost 4 bases, and 12 bases lay in between. CDR1 and CDR2 from the germline V gene are LGHNA and YNFKEQ. The CDR3 DNA sequence: TGTGCCAGCAGCCATCCTGGGTTAGGAGAGACCCAGTACTTC. Translated, it gives CASSHPGLGETQYF.

The V gene is TRBV28, the J gene TRBJ1-3, with a tentative D call TRBD1 (5 bases). Germline V gene data show CDR1 as MDHEN and CDR2 as SYDVKM. Trimming shortened V by 2 bases and J by 4 bases, and 12 bases separated the two germline ends. The CDR3 covers 15 residues. CDR3 nucleotides: TGTGCCAGCAGTTTAGTTGCCGGGACGGGAAACACCATATATTTT. As protein: CASSLVAGTGNTIYF.

This clone was seen a handful of times. The genes are TRBV7-9 and TRBJ1-2, with 8 bases aligning to TRBD1. The length of the CDR3 is 15 residues. V was clipped by 3 bases and J by 3 bases; unmatched bases: 6. Germline CDR1 SEHNR, CDR2 FQNEAQ (reference sequence). As DNA, the CDR3 is TGTGCCAGCAGCTTCTCTACGGGACAGGACTATGGCTACACCTTC. Amino acid sequence: CASSFSTGQDYGYTF.

The rearrangement links TRBV7-8 to TRBJ2-7; the D gene is possibly TRBD1 (5 bases). Trimming pared 1 base from V and 5 bases from J, leaving 12 bases between. The germline gives CDR1 SGHVS, CDR2 FQNEAQ. The CDR3 spans 14 residues. The CDR3 nucleotides read TGTGCCAGCAGCTTAGGGTCTGCCAGGGACGAGCAGTACTTC. Translating it yields CASSLGSARDEQYF.

This clone has a single count. The chain is built from TRBV4-2 and TRBJ2-5, with 9 bases aligning to TRBD2. The CDR3 loop spans 16 amino acids. Germline V CDR1 and CDR2: LGHNA, YNFKEQ. Trimming cost V 4 bases and J 5 bases; bases outside gene matches: 11. This CDR3 is CASSREIAGVRETQYF. The CDR3 coding sequence is TGTGCCAGCAGCCGAGAAATAGCGGGAGTTCGGGAGACCCAGTACTTC.

Here the CDR3 DNA reads TGTGCCAGCAGCCAGGACAGGGGCAGGGATACGCAGTATTTT. Translation: CASSQDRGRDTQYF. This sequence joins TRBV6-5 and TRBJ2-3, with 9 bases matching TRBD1. The V gene end was trimmed by 6 bases and the J gene end by 6 bases; junction bases not matched to a gene: 7. The CDR3 runs 14 residues. In germline, CDR1 is MNHEY, CDR2 SVGAGI.

The rearrangement uses TRBV6-5 and TRBJ1-1, with a tentative D call TRBD1 (5 bases). Trimming took 2 bases from V and 1 from J, leaving 8 bases between them. The CDR3 totals 14 residues. Looked up from germline, CDR1 is MNHEY and CDR2 is SVGAGI. CDR3 coding DNA: TGTGCCAGCAGTTACGACAGAGAGAACACTGAAGCTTTCTTT. Its translation is CASSYDRENTEAFF.

V and J are TRBV6-1 and TRBJ1-5; D ambiguous. V dropped 8 bases and J dropped 3 bases, with 17 bases sitting between them. Germline V lookup: CDR1 MNHNS, CDR2 SASEGT. The CDR3 length is 15 residues. The CDR3 spells CASGPKASPNQPQHF. The CDR3 DNA is TGTGCCAGCGGCCCGAAGGCGTCCCCCAATCAGCCCCAGCATTTT.

Worth noting for this clone: Distinct nucleotide sequences in the sample also encode this CDR3. This chain joins TRBV27 and TRBJ2-3, with D tentatively TRBD1 (6 bases). Trimming stripped 3 bases from V and 0 bases from J, with 7 bases between. The CDR3 contains 14 residues. Germline V gives CDR1 MNHEY, CDR2 SMNVEV (reference sequence). CDR3 region: CASSFQGSTDTQYF. DNA for the CDR3: TGTGCCAGCAGTTTCCAGGGGAGCACAGATACGCAGTATTTT.

With regard to this clone: The sample holds other DNA sequences that translate to the same CDR3. J is TRBJ2-1 and V is TRBV7-8, with no clear D. Germline lookup yields CDR1 SGHVS and CDR2 FQNEAQ. The CDR3 sequence is 12 residues long. V was pared by 5 bases and J by 7 bases, with 9 bases between. The CDR3 nucleotides read TGTGCCAGCAGCCCGGGTGGGAATGAGCAGTTCTTC. Its translation is CASSPGGNEQFF.